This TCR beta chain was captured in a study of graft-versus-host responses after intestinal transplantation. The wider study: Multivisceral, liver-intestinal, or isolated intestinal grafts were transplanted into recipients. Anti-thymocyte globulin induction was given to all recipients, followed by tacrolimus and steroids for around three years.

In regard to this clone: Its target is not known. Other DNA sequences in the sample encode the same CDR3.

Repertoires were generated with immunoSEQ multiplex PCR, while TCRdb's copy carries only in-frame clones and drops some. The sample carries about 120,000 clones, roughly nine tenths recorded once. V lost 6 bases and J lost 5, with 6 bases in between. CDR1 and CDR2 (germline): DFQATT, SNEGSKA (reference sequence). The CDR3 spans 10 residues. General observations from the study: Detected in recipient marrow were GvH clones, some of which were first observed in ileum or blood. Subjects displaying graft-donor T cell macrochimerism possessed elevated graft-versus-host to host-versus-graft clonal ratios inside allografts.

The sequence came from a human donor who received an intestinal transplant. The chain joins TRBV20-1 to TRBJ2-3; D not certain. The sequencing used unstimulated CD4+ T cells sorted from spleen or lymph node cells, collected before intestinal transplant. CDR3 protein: CSASVDTQYF. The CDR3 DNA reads TGCAGTGCCTCCGTAGATACGCAGTATTTT.